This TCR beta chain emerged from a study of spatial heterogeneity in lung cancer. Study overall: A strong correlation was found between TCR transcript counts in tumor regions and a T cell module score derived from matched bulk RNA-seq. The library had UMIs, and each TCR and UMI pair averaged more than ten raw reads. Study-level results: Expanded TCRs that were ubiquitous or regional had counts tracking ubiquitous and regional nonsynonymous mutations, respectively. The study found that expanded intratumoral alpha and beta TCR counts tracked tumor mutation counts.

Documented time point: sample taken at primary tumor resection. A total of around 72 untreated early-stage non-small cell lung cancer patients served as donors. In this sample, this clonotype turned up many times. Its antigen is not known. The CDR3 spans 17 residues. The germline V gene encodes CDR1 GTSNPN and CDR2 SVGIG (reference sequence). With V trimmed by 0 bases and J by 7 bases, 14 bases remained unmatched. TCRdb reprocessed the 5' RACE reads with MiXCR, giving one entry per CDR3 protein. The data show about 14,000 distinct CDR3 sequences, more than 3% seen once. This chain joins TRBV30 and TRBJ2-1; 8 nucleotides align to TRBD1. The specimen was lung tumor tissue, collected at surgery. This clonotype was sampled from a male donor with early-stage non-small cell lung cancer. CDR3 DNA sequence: TGTGCCTGGAGTGTACGACTCAGGGGGCTTCTAGGGAATGAGCAGTTCTTC. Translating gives CAWSVRLRGLLGNEQFF.